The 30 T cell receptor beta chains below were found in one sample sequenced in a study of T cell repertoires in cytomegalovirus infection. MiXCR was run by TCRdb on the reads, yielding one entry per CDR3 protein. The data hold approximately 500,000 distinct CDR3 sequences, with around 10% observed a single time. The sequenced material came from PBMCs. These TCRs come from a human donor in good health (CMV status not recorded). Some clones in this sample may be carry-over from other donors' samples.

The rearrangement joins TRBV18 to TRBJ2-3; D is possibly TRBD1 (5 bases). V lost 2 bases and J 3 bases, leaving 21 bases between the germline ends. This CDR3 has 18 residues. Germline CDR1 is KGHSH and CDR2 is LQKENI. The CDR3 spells CASSPRTSRIRETDTQYF. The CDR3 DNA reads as TGTGCCAGCTCACCAAGGACATCACGGATCAGAGAGACAGATACGCAGTATTTT.

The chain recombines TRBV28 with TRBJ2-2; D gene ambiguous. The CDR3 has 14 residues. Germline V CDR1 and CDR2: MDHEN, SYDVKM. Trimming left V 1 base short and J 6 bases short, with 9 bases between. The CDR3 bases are TGTGCCAGCAGTTTATCAGGTGACGCCGGGGAGCTGTTTTTT. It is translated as CASSLSGDAGELFF.

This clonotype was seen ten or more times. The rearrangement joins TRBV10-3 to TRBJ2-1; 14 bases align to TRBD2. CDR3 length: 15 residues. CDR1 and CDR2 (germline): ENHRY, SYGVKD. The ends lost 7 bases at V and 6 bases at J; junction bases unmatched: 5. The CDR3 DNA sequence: TGTGCCATCACTAAGACTAGCGGGGGGGTCAATGAGCAGTTCTTC. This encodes CAITKTSGGVNEQFF.

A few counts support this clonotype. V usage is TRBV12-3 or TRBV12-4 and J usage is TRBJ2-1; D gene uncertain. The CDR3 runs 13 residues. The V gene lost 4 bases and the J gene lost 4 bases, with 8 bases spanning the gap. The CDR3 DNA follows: TGTGCCAGCAGTTACGACGGTTACAATGAGCAGTTCTTC. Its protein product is CASSYDGYNEQFF.

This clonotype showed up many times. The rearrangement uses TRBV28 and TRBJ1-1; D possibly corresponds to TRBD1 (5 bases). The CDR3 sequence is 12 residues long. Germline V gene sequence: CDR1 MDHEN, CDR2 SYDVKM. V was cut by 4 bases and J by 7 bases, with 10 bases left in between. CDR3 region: CASSSEGIEAFF. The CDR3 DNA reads TGTGCCAGCAGTTCCGAGGGGATTGAAGCTTTCTTT.

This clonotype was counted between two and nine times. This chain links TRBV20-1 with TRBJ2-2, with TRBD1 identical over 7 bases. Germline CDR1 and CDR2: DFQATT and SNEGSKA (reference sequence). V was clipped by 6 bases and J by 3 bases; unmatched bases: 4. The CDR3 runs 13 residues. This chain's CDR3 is CSARGSHTGELFF. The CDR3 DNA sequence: TGCAGTGCCAGGGGGTCCCACACCGGGGAGCTGTTTTTT.

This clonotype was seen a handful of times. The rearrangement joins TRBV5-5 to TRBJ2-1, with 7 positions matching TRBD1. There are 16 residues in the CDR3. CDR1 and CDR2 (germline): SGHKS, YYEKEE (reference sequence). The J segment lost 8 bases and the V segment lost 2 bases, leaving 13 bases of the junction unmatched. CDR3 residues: CASSFRRQGLADEQFF. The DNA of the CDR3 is TGTGCCAGCAGCTTTCGTCGACAGGGCCTGGCGGATGAGCAGTTCTTC.

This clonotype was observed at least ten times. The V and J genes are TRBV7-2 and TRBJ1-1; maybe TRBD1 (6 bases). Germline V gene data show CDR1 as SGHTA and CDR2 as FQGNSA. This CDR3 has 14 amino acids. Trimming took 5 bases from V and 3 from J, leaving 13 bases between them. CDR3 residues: CASSLLQGYTEAFF. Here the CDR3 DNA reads TGTGCCAGCAGCCTACTACAGGGCTACACTGAAGCTTTCTTT.

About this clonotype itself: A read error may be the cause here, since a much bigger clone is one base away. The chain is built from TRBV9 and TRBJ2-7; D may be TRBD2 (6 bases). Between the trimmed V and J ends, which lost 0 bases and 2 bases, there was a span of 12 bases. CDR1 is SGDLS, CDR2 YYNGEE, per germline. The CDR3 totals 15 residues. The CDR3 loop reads CASSVGGATTYEQYF. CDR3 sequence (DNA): TGTGCCAGCAGCGTAGGCGGGGCGACAACCTACGAGCAGTACTTC.

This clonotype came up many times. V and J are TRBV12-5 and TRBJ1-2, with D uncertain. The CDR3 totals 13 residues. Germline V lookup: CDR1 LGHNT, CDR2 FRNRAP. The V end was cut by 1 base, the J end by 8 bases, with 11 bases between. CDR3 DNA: TGTGCTAGTGGTTTGGAACCGTCCCGGGGCTACACCTTC. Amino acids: CASGLEPSRGYTF.

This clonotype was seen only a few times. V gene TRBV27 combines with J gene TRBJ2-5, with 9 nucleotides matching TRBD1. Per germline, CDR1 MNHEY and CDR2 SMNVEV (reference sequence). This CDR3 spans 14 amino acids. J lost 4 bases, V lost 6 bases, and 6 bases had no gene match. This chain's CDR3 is CASRITGGIETQYF. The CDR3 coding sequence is TGTGCCAGCAGGATTACAGGGGGCATAGAGACCCAGTACTTC.

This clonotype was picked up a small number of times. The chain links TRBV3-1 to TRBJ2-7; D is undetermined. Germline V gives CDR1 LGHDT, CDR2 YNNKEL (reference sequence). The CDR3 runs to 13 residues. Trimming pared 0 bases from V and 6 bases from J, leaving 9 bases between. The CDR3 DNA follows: TGTGCCAGCAGCCAAGATCTTAGCAGCGAGCAGTACTTC. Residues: CASSQDLSSEQYF.

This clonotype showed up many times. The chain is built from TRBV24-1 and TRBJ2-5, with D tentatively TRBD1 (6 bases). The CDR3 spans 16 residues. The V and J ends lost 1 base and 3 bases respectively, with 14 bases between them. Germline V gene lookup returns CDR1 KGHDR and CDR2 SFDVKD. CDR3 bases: TGTGCCACCAGTGATTTTGGGACAATCGGGGAAGAGACCCAGTACTTC. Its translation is CATSDFGTIGEETQYF.

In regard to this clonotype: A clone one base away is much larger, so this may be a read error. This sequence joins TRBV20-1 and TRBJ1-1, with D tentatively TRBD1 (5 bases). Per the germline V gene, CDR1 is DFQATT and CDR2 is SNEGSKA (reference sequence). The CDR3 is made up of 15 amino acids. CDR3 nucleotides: TGCAGTGCCCTTGGATCAGGGAATTTAGGCACTGAAGCTCTCTTT. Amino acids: CSALGSGNLGTEALF.

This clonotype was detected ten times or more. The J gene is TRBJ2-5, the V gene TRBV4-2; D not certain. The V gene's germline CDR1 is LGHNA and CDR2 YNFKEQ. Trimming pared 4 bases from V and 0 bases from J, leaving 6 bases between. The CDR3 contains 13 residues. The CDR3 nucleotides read TGTGCCAGCAGCCGGGCTAACCAAGAGACCCAGTACTTC. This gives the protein CASSRANQETQYF.

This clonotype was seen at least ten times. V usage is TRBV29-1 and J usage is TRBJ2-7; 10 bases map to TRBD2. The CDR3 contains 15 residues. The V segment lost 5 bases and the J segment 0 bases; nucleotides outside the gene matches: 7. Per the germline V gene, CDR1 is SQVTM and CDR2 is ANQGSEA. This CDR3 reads CSVRLLAGSSYEQYF. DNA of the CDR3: TGCAGCGTTCGATTACTAGCGGGGAGCTCCTACGAGCAGTACTTC.

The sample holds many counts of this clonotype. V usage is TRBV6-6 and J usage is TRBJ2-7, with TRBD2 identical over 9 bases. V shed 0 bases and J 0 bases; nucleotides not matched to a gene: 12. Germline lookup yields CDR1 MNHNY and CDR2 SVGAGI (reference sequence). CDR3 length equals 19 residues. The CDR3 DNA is TGTGCCAGCAGTTACTCGAGGTCGCTAGGACTAGCGTACTCCTACGAGCAGTACTTC. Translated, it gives CASSYSRSLGLAYSYEQYF.

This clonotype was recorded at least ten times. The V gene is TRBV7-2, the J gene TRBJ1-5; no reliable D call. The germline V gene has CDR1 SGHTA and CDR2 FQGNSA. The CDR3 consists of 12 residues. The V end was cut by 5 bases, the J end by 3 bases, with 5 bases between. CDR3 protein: CASSDFNQPQHF. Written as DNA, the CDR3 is TGTGCCAGCAGCGACTTCAATCAGCCCCAGCATTTT.

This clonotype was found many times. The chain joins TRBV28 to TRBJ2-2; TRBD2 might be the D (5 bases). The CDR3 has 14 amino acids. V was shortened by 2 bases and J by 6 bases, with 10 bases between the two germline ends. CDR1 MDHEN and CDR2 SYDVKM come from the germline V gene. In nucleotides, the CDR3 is TGTGCCAGCAGTTTAGGGGAGCCACCCGGGGAGCTGTTTTTT. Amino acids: CASSLGEPPGELFF. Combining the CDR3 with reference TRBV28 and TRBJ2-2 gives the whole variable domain DVKVTQSSRYLVKRTGEKVFLECVQDMDHENMFWYRQDPGLGLRLIYFSYDVKMKEKGDIPEGYSVSREKKERFSLILESASTNQTSMYLCASSLGEPPGELFFGEGSRLTVL.

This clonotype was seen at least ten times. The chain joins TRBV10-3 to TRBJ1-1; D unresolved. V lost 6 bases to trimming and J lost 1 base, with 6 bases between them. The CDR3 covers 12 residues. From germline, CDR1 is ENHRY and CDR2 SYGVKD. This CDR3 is CAISPRNTEAFF. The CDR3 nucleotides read TGTGCCATCAGCCCGAGGAACACTGAAGCTTTCTTT.

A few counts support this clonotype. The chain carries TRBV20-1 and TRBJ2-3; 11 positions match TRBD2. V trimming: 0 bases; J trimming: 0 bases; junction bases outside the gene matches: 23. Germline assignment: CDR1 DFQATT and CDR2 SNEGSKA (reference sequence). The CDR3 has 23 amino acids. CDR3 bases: TGCAGTGCTAGAGATGTAGACAGGGCGTATGAACTAGCGGGGGTTCCTAGCACAGATACGCAGTATTTT. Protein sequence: CSARDVDRAYELAGVPSTDTQYF.

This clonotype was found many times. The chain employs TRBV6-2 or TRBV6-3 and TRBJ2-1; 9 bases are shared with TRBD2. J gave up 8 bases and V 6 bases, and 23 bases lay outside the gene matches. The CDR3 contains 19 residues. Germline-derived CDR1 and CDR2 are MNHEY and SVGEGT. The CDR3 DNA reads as TGTGCCAGCAGCCTCATTCCGGGACTAGCAGATTATGGTAAGGATGAGCAGTTCTTC. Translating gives CASSLIPGLADYGKDEQFF.

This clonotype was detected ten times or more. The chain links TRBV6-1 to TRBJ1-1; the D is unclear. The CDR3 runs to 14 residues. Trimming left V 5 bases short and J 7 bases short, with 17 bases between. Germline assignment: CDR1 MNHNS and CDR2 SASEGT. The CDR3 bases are TGTGCCAGCAGTCCACCGCCCGGTACGGGTGAAGCTTTCTTT. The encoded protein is CASSPPPGTGEAFF.

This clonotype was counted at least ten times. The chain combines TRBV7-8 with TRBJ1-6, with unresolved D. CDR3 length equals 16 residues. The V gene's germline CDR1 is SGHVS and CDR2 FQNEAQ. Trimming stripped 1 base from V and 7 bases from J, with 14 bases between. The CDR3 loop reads CASSLGAGVKNSPLHF. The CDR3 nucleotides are TGTGCCAGCAGCTTAGGGGCCGGGGTGAAGAATTCACCCCTCCACTTT. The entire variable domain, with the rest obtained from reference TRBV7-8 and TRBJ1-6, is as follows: GAGVSQSPRYKVAKRGQDVALRCDPISGHVSLFWYQQALGQGPEFLTYFQNEAQLDKSGLPSDRFFAERPEGSVSTLKIQRTQQEDSAVYLCASSLGAGVKNSPLHFGNGTRLTVT.

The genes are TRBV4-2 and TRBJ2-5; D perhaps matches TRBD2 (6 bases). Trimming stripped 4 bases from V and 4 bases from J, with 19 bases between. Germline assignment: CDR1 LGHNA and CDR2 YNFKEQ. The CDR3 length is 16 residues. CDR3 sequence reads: CASSPNGRTWGETQYF. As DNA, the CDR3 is TGTGCCAGCAGCCCCAATGGGAGGACTTGGGGAGAGACCCAGTACTTC.

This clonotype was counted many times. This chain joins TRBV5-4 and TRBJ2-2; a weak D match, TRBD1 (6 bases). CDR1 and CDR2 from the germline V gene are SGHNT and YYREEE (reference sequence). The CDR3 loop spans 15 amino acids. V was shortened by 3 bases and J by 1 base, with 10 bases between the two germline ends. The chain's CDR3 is CASSSIQGNTGELFF. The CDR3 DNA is TGTGCCAGCAGCTCAATACAGGGGAACACCGGGGAGCTGTTTTTT.

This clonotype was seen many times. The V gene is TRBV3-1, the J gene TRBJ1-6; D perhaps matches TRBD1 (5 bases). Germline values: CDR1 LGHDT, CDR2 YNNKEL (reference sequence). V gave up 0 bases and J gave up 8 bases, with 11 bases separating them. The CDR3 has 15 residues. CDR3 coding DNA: TGTGCCAGCAGCCAAGAAGGGACGGCTTATTCACCCCTCCACTTT. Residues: CASSQEGTAYSPLHF.

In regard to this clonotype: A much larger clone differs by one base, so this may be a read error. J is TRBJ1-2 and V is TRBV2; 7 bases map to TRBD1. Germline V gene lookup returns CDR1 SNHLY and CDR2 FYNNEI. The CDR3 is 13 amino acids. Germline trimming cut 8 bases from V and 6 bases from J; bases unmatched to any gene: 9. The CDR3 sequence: CASGSQGGDGYTF. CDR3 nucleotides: TGTGCCAGCGGTTCTCAGGGGGGCGATGGCTACACCTTC.

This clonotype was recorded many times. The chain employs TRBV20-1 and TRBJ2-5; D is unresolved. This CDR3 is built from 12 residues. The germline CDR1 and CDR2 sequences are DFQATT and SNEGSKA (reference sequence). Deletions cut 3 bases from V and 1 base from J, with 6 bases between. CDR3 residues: CSASRAQETQYF. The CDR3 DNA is TGCAGTGCTAGTAGGGCCCAAGAGACCCAGTACTTC.

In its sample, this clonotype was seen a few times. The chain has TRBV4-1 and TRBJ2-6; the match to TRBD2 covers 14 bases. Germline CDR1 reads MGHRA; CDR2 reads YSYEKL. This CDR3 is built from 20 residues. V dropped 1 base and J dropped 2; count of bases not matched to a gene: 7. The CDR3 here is CASSQAPGLAGETGANVLTF. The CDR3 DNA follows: TGCGCCAGCAGCCAAGCGCCGGGACTAGCGGGAGAGACTGGGGCCAACGTCCTGACTTTC.